A single sample gave rise to the 6 T cell receptor beta chains below, sequenced in a study of blood T cell repertoires in COVID-19. Data came from immunoSEQ multiplex PCR; TCRdb stores just in-frame clones and leaves some out. Seen here are 110,000 to 150,000 clones, around 88% observed once, and the top ten hold under 3%. The sequenced material came from peripheral blood. These receptors were taken from a man in his sixties with active or convalescent COVID-19.

The chain couples TRBV2 to TRBJ2-3, with TRBD2 matching 13 bases. This CDR3 is 15 amino acids long. The germline V gene has CDR1 SNHLY and CDR2 FYNNEI. The trim removed 6 bases at V and 4 bases at J, leaving 4 bases unmatched. CDR3 DNA: TGTGCCAGCAGACTAGCGGGAGGGCCCGCAGATACGCAGTATTTT. Translating gives CASRLAGGPADTQYF.

This chain connects TRBV18 to TRBJ2-7; 8 nucleotides agree with TRBD2. Germline V gene lookup returns CDR1 KGHSH and CDR2 LQKENI. CDR3 length: 15 amino acids. J gave up 0 bases and V 3 bases, and 4 bases lay outside the gene matches. CDR3 sequence reads: CASSPLSGNSYEQYF. The CDR3 region has the DNA TGTGCCAGCTCACCTCTTAGCGGGAACTCCTACGAGCAGTACTTC.

The V gene is TRBV28, the J gene TRBJ2-2; TRBD1 is a possible D gene (6 bases). Germline lookup yields CDR1 MDHEN and CDR2 SYDVKM. This CDR3 spans 16 amino acids. V lost 5 bases to trimming and J lost 0 bases, with 13 bases between them. CDR3 coding DNA: TGTGCCAGCAGTGATTACAGGGTTTCGAACACCGGGGAGCTGTTTTTT. It codes for CASSDYRVSNTGELFF.

V and J are TRBV4-2 and TRBJ2-3, with 11 bases that match TRBD2. This CDR3 is built from 16 residues. V lost 2 bases to trimming and J lost 6 bases; unmatched junction nucleotides: 7. Germline V gene sequence: CDR1 LGHNA, CDR2 YNFKEQ. The CDR3 nucleotides are TGTGCCAGCAGCCAACTAGCGGGGGGCCGTGGGGATACGCAGTATTTT. It yields the protein CASSQLAGGRGDTQYF.

The chain uses TRBV28 and TRBJ2-7, with D possibly TRBD1 on 6 matching bases. Germline CDR1 and CDR2: MDHEN and SYDVKM. This CDR3 is 16 amino acids long. Trimming took off 1 base at V and 5 bases at J, with 18 bases between the two ends. The DNA of the CDR3 is TGTGCCAGCAGTTTATCCCATTCCCGTAGGGGGAACGAGCAGTACTTC. This codes for CASSLSHSRRGNEQYF.

This clone was counted once. V is TRBV11-2 and J is TRBJ1-3; possible D gene TRBD1, 6 bases. The germline CDR1 and CDR2 sequences are SGHAT and FQNNGV. V was shortened by 5 bases and J by 0 bases, with 11 bases between the two germline ends. There are 15 residues in the CDR3. The chain's CDR3 is CASSRDRSSGNTIYF. CDR3 nucleotides: TGTGCCAGCAGCCGCGACAGGAGCTCTGGAAACACCATATATTTT.